The 16 T cell receptor beta chains below all came from one sample that was sequenced in a study of blood T cell repertoires in COVID-19. Produced via immunoSEQ multiplex PCR; TCRdb's table is partial and in-frame only. This repertoire shows around 81,000 clones, 80% found once; its top ten account for 10% to 15%. The specimen sequenced was peripheral blood. Every receptor here comes from a human donor in a cohort sampled during active COVID-19.

V is TRBV5-4 and J is TRBJ1-2; perhaps TRBD1 as D (6 bases). V was trimmed by 4 bases and J by 8 bases, leaving 21 bases between them. Germline V gives CDR1 SGHNT, CDR2 YYREEE (reference sequence). CDR3 size: 15 residues. The CDR3 sequence is CASSGYQLGAEGYTF. CDR3 DNA sequence: TGTGCCAGCAGCGGGTATCAGCTGGGGGCGGAAGGCTACACCTTC.

The chain links TRBV7-2 to TRBJ1-5; D is perhaps TRBD1 (5 bases). Between the trimmed V and J ends, which lost 2 bases and 2 bases, there was a span of 13 bases. The CDR3 contains 16 residues. Germline V gives CDR1 SGHTA, CDR2 FQGNSA. CDR3 region: CASSLWGVSGNQPQHF. The CDR3, as DNA: TGTGCCAGCAGCTTATGGGGGGTGAGTGGCAATCAGCCCCAGCATTTT.

V is TRBV9 and J is TRBJ1-6, with 10 bases matching TRBD1. CDR1 and CDR2 (germline): SGDLS, YYNGEE. This CDR3 has 15 residues. The V segment lost 0 bases and the J segment 9 bases; nucleotides outside the gene matches: 3. CDR3 residues: CASSVEGDRGSPLHF. CDR3 coding DNA: TGTGCCAGCAGCGTAGAAGGGGACAGGGGTTCACCCCTCCACTTT.

The rearrangement joins TRBV4-3 to TRBJ1-5; D is unclear. With 1 base removed from V and 7 bases from J, the gap between germline ends came to 8 bases. This CDR3 is 13 amino acids long. In germline, CDR1 is LGHNA, CDR2 YSLEER. The CDR3 bases are TGCGCCAGCAGCCAAGGGTTGGGCCAGCCCCAGCATTTT. It yields the protein CASSQGLGQPQHF.

CDR3 protein: CASSQDISGNTIYF. The CDR3 DNA is TGTGCCAGCTCTCAGGACATATCTGGAAACACCATATATTTT. This chain links TRBV18 with TRBJ1-3; possible D gene TRBD1, 5 bases. Germline V gives CDR1 KGHSH, CDR2 LQKENI. The V and J ends lost 6 bases and 1 base respectively, with 10 bases between them. The length of the CDR3 is 14 residues.

The rearrangement joins TRBV11-1 to TRBJ2-3, with D hard to call. Between the trimmed V and J ends, which lost 1 base and 4 bases, there was a span of 9 bases. The CDR3 has 14 residues. Germline V gene sequence: CDR1 SGHAT, CDR2 FQDESV (reference sequence). CDR3 coding DNA: TGTGCCAGCAGCTTAGAATCCGTTGCAGATACGCAGTATTTT. It codes for CASSLESVADTQYF.

This clone was seen only a few times. V is TRBV6-2 or TRBV6-3 and J is TRBJ1-2; D is uncertain. This CDR3 has 13 residues. Germline assignment: CDR1 MNHEY and CDR2 SVGEGT. The V end was cut by 4 bases, the J end by 5 bases, with 11 bases between. This chain's CDR3 is CASSSPGKYGYTF. The CDR3 DNA is TGTGCCAGCAGTTCCCCGGGAAAGTATGGCTACACCTTC.

The V and J genes are TRBV5-1 and TRBJ2-1; D unclear. CDR3 length equals 16 residues. Germline loops: CDR1 SGHRS, CDR2 YFSETQ. The ends were cut back, 0 bases at V and 0 bases at J, with 10 bases in the middle. For the CDR3, the DNA is TGCGCCAGCAGCTTGGGGCGGTGGAGCTCCTACAATGAGCAGTTCTTC. The encoded protein is CASSLGRWSSYNEQFF.

This chain joins TRBV7-9 and TRBJ2-1, with 8 bases aligning to TRBD1. Germline values: CDR1 SEHNR, CDR2 FQNEAQ (reference sequence). V gave up 0 bases and J gave up 0 bases; unmatched junction bases: 1. This CDR3 is built from 16 residues. DNA of the CDR3: TGTGCCAGCAGCTTAGCGGGGACAGGCTCCTACAATGAGCAGTTCTTC. This codes for CASSLAGTGSYNEQFF.

The chain couples TRBV28 to TRBJ1-1; D is possibly TRBD1 (5 bases). V lost 5 bases and J 6 bases, leaving 16 bases between the germline ends. The CDR3 loop spans 14 amino acids. Germline CDR1 reads MDHEN; CDR2 reads SYDVKM. CDR3 sequence reads: CASSPPRRDPEAFF. In nucleotides, the CDR3 is TGTGCCAGCAGTCCGCCGCGGAGGGACCCTGAAGCTTTCTTT.

The chain is built from TRBV5-1 and TRBJ2-1, with 15 bases lining up with TRBD2. Germline values: CDR1 SGHRS, CDR2 YFSETQ. Unmatched junction bases numbered 5, after V lost 4 bases and J lost 9 bases. CDR3 size: 15 residues. In nucleotides, the CDR3 is TGCGCCAGCAGCCCTCGGACTAGCGGGGGGGGTGAGCAGTTCTTC. It codes for CASSPRTSGGGEQFF.

The genes are TRBV3-1 (or the pseudogene TRBV3-2) and TRBJ2-3, with 7 positions matching TRBD2. Germline V gene data show CDR1 as LGHDT and CDR2 as YNNKEL (reference sequence). V dropped 0 bases and J dropped 2; count of bases not matched to a gene: 8. CDR3 length equals 17 residues. In DNA form, the CDR3 reads TGTGCCAGCAGCCAAGATAATCAGCGGGGTTTCACAGATACGCAGTATTTT. This codes for CASSQDNQRGFTDTQYF.

CDR3 in DNA: TGTGCCACCAGTGATCCGGCAGGGGGCCGAGATGGCTACACCTTC. It encodes CATSDPAGGRDGYTF. This chain connects TRBV24-1 to TRBJ1-2, with 8 bases identical to TRBD1. CDR1 is KGHDR, CDR2 SFDVKD, per germline. The CDR3 totals 15 residues. Losses at the gene ends were 3 bases for V and 6 bases for J; bases not matched to a gene: 8.

The chain joins TRBV6-5 to TRBJ2-7, with 9 nucleotides matching TRBD1. V shed 0 bases and J 9 bases; nucleotides not matched to a gene: 3. CDR1 MNHEY and CDR2 SVGAGI come from the germline V gene. This CDR3 is 13 amino acids long. CDR3 amino acids: CASSYSYRGPQYF. CDR3 nucleotide sequence: TGTGCCAGCAGTTACTCCTACAGGGGGCCGCAGTACTTC.

The chain employs TRBV2 and TRBJ2-5; 11 bases fit TRBD1. This CDR3 has 16 amino acids. V shed 7 bases and J 5 bases; nucleotides not matched to a gene: 12. Germline values: CDR1 SNHLY, CDR2 FYNNEI. The CDR3 is CASNKDRGRGWETQYF. The DNA for the CDR3 is TGTGCCAGCAATAAGGACAGGGGGCGAGGATGGGAGACCCAGTACTTC.

This chain connects TRBV5-8 to TRBJ1-4; D uncertain. The CDR3 length is 14 residues. Looked up from germline, CDR1 is SGHTS and CDR2 is YDEGEE. Trimming pared 2 bases from V and 5 bases from J, leaving 10 bases between. The CDR3 reads CASSFMTKNEKLFF. CDR3 coding DNA: TGTGCCAGCAGCTTTATGACAAAGAATGAAAAACTGTTTTTT.